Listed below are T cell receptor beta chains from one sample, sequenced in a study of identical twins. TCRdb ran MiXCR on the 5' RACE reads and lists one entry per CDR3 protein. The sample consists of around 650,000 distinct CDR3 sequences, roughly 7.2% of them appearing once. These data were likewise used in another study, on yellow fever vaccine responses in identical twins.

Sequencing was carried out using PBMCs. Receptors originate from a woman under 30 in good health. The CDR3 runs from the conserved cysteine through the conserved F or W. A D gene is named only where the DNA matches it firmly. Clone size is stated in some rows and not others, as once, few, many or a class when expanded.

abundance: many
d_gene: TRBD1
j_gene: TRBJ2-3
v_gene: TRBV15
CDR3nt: TGTGCCACCAGAAGGGGGCTGGACAGGGAGACGGATACGCAGTATTTT
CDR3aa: CATRRGLDRETDTQYF

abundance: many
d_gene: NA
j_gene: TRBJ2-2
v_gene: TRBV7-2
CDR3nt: TGTGCCAGCAAATTAAGGGGGTTCGAGACCGGGGAGCTGTTTTTT
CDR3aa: CASKLRGFETGELFF

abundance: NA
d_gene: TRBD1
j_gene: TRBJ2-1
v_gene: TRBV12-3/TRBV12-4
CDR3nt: TGTGCCAGCAGTCCAGGGGGCGGGCGGAAAACCTACAATGAGCAGTTCTTC
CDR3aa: CASSPGGGRKTYNEQFF

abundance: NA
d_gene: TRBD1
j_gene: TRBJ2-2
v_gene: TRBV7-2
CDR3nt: TGTGCCAGCAGCCTGACAGGGGCATCCGGGGAGCTGTTTTTT
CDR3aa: CASSLTGASGELFF

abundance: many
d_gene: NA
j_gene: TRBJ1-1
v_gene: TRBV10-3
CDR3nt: TGTGCCACCGAAGGGACACCGAACACTGAAGCTTTCTTT
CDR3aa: CATEGTPNTEAFF

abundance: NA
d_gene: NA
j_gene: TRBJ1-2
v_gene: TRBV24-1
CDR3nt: TGTGCCACCAGTGGTTTACAGGACTATGGCTACACCTTC
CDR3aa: CATSGLQDYGYTF

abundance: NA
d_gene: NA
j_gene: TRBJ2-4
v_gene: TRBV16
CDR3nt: TGTGCCAGCAGCCAATACAGGGACGGGGACATTCAGTACTTC
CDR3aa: CASSQYRDGDIQYF

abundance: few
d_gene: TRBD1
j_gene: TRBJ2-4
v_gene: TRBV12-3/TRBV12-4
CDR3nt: TGTGCCAGCAGCCCGACCGGACAGGGCCTAGCCAAAAACATTCAGTACTTC
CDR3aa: CASSPTGQGLAKNIQYF

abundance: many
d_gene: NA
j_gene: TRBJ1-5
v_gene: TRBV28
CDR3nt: TGTGCCAGCAGTCCACAAGAAGATCAGCCCCAGCATTTT
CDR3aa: CASSPQEDQPQHF

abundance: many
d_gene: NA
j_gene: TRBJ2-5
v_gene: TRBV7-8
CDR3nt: TGTGCCAGCAGCGCGGGACAGCAAGAGACCCAGTACTTC
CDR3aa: CASSAGQQETQYF

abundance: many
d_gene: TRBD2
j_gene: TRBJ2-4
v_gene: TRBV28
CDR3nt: TGTGCCAGCAGAAGACGACTAGCGTTTGACATTCAGTACTTC
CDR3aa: CASRRRLAFDIQYF

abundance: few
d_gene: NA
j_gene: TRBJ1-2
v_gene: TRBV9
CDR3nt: TGTGCCAGCAGCGTAGGACAGAATCTTAACTATGGCTACACCTTC
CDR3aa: CASSVGQNLNYGYTF

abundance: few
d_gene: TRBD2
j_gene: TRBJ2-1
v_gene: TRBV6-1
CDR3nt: TGTGCCAGCAAACTAGCGGGGACCGGGGAGCAGTTCTTC
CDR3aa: CASKLAGTGEQFF

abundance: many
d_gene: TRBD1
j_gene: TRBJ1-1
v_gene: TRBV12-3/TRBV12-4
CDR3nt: TGTGCCAGCCGGACAGGGTGGACTGAAGCTTTCTTT
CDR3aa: CASRTGWTEAFF

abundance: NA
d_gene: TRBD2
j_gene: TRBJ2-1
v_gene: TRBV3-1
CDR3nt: TGTGCCAGCAGCCAATGGGAGGCGGGAAGGGGAGGGGAGCAGTTCTTC
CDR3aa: CASSQWEAGRGGEQFF

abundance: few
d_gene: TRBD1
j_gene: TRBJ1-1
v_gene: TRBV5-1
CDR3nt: TGCGCCAGCAGCTCAGACCCCGACAGGGTCTCTGAAGCTTTCTTT
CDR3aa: CASSSDPDRVSEAFF

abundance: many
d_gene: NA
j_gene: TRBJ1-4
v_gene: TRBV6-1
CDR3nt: TGTGCCAGCAGTCCCCAGGGATTTGCGGAAAAACTGTTTTTT
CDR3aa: CASSPQGFAEKLFF

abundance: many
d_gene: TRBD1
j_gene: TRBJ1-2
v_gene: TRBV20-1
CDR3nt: TGCAGTGCTGGGGATGACAGGGTCCCCTATGGCTACACCTTC
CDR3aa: CSAGDDRVPYGYTF

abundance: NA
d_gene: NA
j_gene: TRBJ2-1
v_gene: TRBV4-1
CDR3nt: TGCGCCAGCAGCCATCCGGGACACAGCTCCTACAATGAGCAGTTCTTC
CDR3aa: CASSHPGHSSYNEQFF

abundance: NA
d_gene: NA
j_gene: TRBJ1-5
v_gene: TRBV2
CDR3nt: TGTGCCAGCAGGGTTGGGGATTGGAGCCAGCCCCAGCATTTT
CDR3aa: CASRVGDWSQPQHF

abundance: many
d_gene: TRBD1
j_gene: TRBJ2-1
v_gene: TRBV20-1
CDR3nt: TGCAGTGCCCCAAGACAGGGCAATGAGCAGTTCTTC
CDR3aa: CSAPRQGNEQFF

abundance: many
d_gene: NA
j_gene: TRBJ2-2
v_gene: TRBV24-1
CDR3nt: TGTGCCACAGCCAGGGTGTCTGGGGAGCTGTTTTTT
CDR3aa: CATARVSGELFF

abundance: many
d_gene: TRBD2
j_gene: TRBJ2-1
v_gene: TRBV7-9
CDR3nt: TGTGCCAGCAGCCACCCACTAGCGGCGGACTCCTACAATGAGCAGTTCTTC
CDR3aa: CASSHPLAADSYNEQFF

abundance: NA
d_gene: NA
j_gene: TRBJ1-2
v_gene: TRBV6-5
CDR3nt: TGTGCCAGCAGTTCACCGATGTGGGGGAAAGGCTCTGGCTACACCTTC
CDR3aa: CASSSPMWGKGSGYTF

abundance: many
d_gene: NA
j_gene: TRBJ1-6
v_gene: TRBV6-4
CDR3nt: TGTGCCAGCAGTGAGACGGGGAATTCACCCCTCCACTTT
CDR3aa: CASSETGNSPLHF

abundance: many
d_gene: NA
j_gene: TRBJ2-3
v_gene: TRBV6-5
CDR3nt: TGTGCCAGCAGGCAGGGCACAGATACGCAGTATTTT
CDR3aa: CASRQGTDTQYF

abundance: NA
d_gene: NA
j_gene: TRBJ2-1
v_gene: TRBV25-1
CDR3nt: TGTGCCAGCGGAGCAGCGGCTCCGAATGAGCAGTTCTTC
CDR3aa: CASGAAAPNEQFF

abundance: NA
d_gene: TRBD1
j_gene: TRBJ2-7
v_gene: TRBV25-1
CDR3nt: TGTGCCAGCAGTGAAGTGACAGGGATCGGCGAGCAGTACTTC
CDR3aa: CASSEVTGIGEQYF